This TCR beta chain was found in a study of CD8 T cells in ankylosing spondylitis. This clonotype has a handful of counts. Its antigen is currently unknown. Generation of TCR beta libraries employed quantitative 5'-RACE incorporating molecular barcodes. Each CDR3 protein gets one entry after TCRdb re-called the 5' RACE reads with MiXCR. The sample carries hundreds of thousands of distinct CDR3 sequences, roughly 10% recorded once. Per germline, CDR1 LGHNA and CDR2 YNFKEQ. There are 15 residues in the CDR3. Trimming took 6 bases from V and 0 from J; bases not matched to a gene: 7. Findings and limits, study-wide: Matched ankylosing spondylitis synovial fluid reportedly showed significant enrichment of disease-linked clones. Seemingly distinctive of ankylosing spondylitis blood was a TCR beta motif formed by eight highly homologous variants.

V gene TRBV4-2 combines with J gene TRBJ2-7; 8 positions match TRBD1. The clonotype was recovered from a male donor with ankylosing spondylitis. Source material: blood, either unsorted or a sorted T cell fraction (not recorded which). The CDR3 nucleotides read TGTGCCAGCAGATCCGGACAGGGATTCTCCTACGAGCAGTACTTC. Translating it yields CASRSGQGFSYEQYF.